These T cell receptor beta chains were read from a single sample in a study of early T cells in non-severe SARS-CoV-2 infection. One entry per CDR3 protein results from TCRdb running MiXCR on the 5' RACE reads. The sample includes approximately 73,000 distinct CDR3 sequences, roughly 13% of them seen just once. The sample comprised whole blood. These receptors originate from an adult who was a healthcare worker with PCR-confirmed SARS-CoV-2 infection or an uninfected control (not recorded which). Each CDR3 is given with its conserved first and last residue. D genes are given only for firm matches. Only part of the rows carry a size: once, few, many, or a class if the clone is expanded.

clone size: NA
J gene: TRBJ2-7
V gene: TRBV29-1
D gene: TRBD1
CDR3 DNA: TGCAGCGTCGTCAATACAGGGGCAGTGAACGAGCAGTACTTC
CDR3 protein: CSVVNTGAVNEQYF

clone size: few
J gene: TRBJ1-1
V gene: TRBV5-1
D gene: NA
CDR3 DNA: TGCGCCAGCAGCTCCGGCCCAATTACAGGGAAGTTTGAAGCTTTCTTT
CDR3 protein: CASSSGPITGKFEAFF

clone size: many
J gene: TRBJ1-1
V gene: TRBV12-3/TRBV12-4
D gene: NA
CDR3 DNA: TGTGCCAGCAGTGTAAGTCCGGGCACTGAAGCTTTCTTT
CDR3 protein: CASSVSPGTEAFF

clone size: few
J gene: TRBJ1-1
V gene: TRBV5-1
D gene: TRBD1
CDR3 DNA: TGCGCCAGCAGCTCCGGGACAGCGAACACTGAAGCTTTCTTT
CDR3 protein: CASSSGTANTEAFF

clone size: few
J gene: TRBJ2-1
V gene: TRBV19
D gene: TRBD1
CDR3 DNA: TGTGCCAGTAAGGCTCGGGGACAGGATTCGGCTGAGCAGTTCTTC
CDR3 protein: CASKARGQDSAEQFF

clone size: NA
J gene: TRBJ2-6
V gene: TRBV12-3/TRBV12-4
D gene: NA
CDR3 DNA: TGTGCCAGCAGTGTGCAGGGGTCTGGGGCCAACGTCCTGACTTTC
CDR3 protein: CASSVQGSGANVLTF

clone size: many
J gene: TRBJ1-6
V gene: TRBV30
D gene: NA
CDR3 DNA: TGTGCCTGGAGCAGCGTGTCTTGGAATTCACCCCTCCACTTT
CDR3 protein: CAWSSVSWNSPLHF

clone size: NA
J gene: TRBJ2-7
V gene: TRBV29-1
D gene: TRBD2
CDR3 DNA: TGCAGCGGGGTAGCGGGGACCTACGAGCAGTACTTC
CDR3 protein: CSGVAGTYEQYF

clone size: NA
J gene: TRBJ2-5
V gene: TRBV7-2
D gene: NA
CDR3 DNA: TGTGCCAGCAGCTCCCGTAGACAAGAGACCCAGTACTTC
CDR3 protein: CASSSRRQETQYF

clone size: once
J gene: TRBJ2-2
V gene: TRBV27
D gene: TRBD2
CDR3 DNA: TGTGCCGCGAGGACTAGTGGGATCACCGGGGAGCTGTTTTTT
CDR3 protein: CAARTSGITGELFF

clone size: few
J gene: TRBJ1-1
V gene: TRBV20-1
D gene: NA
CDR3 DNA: TGCAGTGCTAGAGAGGCGGAATTGGCCACTGAAGCTTTCTTT
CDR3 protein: CSAREAELATEAFF

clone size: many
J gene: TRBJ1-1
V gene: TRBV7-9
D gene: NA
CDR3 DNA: TGTGCCAGCAGCTTAACGTCAGCCCAAAGGCATCTTGGAGCTTTCTTT
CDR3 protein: CASSLTSAQRHLGAFF

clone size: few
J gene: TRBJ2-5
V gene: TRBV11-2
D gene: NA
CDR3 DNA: TGTGCCAGCAGCTCCTGGGAAGAGCGACGCGAGGAGACCCAGTACTTC
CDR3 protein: CASSSWEERREETQYF

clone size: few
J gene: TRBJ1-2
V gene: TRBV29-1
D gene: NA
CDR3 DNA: TGCAGCGTTGCCAGGGCGAATGGCTACACCTTC
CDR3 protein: CSVARANGYTF

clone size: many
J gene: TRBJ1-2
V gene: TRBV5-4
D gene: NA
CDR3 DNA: TGTGCCAGCAGCTTGGAAAGTTATGGCTACACCTTC
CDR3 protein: CASSLESYGYTF

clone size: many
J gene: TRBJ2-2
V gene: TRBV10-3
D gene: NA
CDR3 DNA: TGTGCCATCAGGGGGACACCATCTCGGGAAAACACCGGGGAGCTGTTTTTT
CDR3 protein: CAIRGTPSRENTGELFF

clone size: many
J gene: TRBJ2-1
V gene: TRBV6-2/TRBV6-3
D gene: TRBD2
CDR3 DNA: TGTGCCAGCAGTGACCATCAGCGGGGGGCGCATGTTGGGCAGTTCTTC
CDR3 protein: CASSDHQRGAHVGQFF

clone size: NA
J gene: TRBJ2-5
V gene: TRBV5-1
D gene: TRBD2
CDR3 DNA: TGCGCCAGCAGCTTGTTACTAGCGGGGGCGATGGAGACCCAGTACTTC
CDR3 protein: CASSLLLAGAMETQYF

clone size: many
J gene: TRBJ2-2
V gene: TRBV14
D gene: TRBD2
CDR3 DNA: TGTGCCAGCAGCCAAGATCTCGGACTAGCGGGCTTCATCTACACCGGGGAGCTGTTTTTT
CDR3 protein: CASSQDLGLAGFIYTGELFF

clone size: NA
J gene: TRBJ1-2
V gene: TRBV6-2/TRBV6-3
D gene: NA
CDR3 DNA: TGTGCCAGCAGTTACGGGCCGCTAGATGGCTACACCTTC
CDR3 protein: CASSYGPLDGYTF